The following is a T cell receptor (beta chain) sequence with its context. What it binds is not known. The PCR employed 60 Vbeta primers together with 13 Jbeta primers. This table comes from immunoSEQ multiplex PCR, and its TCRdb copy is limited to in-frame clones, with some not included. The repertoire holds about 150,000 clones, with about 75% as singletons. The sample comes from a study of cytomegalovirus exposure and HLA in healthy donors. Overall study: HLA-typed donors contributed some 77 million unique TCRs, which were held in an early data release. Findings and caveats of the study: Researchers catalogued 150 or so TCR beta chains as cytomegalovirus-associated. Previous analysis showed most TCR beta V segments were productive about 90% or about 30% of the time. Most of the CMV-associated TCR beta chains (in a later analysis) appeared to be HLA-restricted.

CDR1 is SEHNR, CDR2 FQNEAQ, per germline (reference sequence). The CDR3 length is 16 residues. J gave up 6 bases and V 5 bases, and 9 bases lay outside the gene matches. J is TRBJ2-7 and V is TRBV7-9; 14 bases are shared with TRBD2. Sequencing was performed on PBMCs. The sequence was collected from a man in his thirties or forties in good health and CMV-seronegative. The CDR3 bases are TGTGCCAGCAGCCATATTATCGGGACTAGCGGGAGCGAGCAGTACTTC. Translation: CASSHIIGTSGSEQYF.